This T cell receptor beta chain was observed in a study of cytomegalovirus exposure and HLA in healthy donors. Points from the study as a whole: Highest at DRB1 and lowest at HLA-C, TCR association rates differed among HLA loci in a later analysis. In a later analysis, specific HLA alleles were associated with 15,000 or so TCR beta sequences at a 0.05 false discovery rate.

The PCR was carried out with 60 Vbeta primers and 13 Jbeta primers. Clones were sequenced by immunoSEQ multiplex PCR, and TCRdb holds only the in-frame ones, with some missing. The sample lists approximately 120,000 clones, roughly a sixth occurring once. In the case of this clone: Its antigen is unidentified.

This receptor was identified in a female donor in good health and CMV-seropositive. The sequenced sample consisted of PBMCs.

The CDR3 region is CASSLELGANSPLHF. The CDR3 nucleotides are TGCGCCAGCAGCTTGGAGCTGGGGGCTAATTCACCCCTCCACTTT. The chain recombines TRBV5-1 with TRBJ1-6; tentative D call: TRBD1 (6 bases). CDR1 is SGHRS, CDR2 YFSETQ, per germline. CDR3 length: 15 residues. V was clipped by 0 bases and J by 6 bases, with 10 bases between them. The full variable domain, completed using reference TRBV5-1 and TRBJ1-6, is KAGVTQTPRYLIKTRGQQVTLSCSPISGHRSVSWYQQTPGQGLQFLFEYFSETQRNKGNFPGRFSGRQFSNSRSEMNVSTLELGDSALYLCASSLELGANSPLHFGNGTRLTVT.